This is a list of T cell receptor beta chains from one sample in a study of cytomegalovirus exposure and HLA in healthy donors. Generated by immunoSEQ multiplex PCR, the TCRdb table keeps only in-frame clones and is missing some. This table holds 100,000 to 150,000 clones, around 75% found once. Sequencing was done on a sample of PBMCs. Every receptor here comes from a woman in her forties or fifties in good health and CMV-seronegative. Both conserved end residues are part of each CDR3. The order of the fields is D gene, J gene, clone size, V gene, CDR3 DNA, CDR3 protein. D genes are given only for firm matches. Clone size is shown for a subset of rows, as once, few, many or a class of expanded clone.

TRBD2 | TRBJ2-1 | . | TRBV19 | TGTGCCAGTAGTATCCCTAGCGGGAGTTTAGGTGAGCAGTTCTTC | CASSIPSGSLGEQFF
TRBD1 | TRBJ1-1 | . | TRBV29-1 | TGCAGCGCCCGAAGGGGGCCCAACACTGAAGCTTTCTTT | CSARRGPNTEAFF
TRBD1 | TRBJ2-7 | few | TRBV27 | TGTGCCAGCAGTGACAGGGGGCTGAACGAGCAGTACTTC | CASSDRGLNEQYF
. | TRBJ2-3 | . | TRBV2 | TGTGCCAGCAGTGGGGGTAGCGGTAAAACAGATACGCAGTATTTT | CASSGGSGKTDTQYF
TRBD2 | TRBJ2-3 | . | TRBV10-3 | TGTGCCATCAGTGACGATAGCGGGACCCCAGATACGCAGTATTTT | CAISDDSGTPDTQYF
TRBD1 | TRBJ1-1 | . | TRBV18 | TGTGCCAGCTCAGGACAGGAGAACACTGAAGCTTTCTTT | CASSGQENTEAFF
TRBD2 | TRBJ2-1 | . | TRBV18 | TGTGCCAGCTCACCAGCGGGAGGGTACAATGAGCAGTTCTTC | CASSPAGGYNEQFF
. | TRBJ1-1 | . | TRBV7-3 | TGTGCCAGCAGCTTATCTCTCGCTGAAGCTTTCTTT | CASSLSLAEAFF
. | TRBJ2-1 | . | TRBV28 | TGTGCCACCGGGGAGTCCTACAATGAGCAGTTCTTC | CATGESYNEQFF
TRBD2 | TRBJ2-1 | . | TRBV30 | TGTGCCTGGAGTGTACTAGCGGGAGTCTATGAGCAGTTCTTC | CAWSVLAGVYEQFF
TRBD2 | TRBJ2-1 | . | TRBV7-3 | TGTGCCAGCAGCTTCGGGACTAGCGGGAGGGCCGAGGATGAGCAGTTCTTC | CASSFGTSGRAEDEQFF
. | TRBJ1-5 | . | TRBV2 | TGTGCCAGCAGTGATTACAATCAGCCCCAGCATTTT | CASSDYNQPQHF
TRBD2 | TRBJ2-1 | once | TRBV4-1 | TGCGCCAGCAGCCAGTCTCCGGGACTAGCGTCGCAGCAAAAGTTCTTC | CASSQSPGLASQQKFF
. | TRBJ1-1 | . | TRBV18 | TGTGCCAGCTCACCGGCGGAGGGGAACACTGAAGCTTTCTTT | CASSPAEGNTEAFF
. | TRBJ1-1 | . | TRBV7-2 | TGTGCCAGCAGCTTAACTCTAAGGAACACTGAAGCTTTCTTT | CASSLTLRNTEAFF
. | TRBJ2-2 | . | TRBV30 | TGTGCCTGGAGGCCCCAGAGGTGGAGTGCCGGGGAGCTGTTTTTT | CAWRPQRWSAGELFF
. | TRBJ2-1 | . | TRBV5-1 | TGCGCCAGCAGCTTGAACCTAGACAATGAGCAGTTCTTC | CASSLNLDNEQFF
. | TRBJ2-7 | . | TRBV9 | TGTGCCAGCAGCGTTAGAACAGACTACGAGCAGTACTTC | CASSVRTDYEQYF
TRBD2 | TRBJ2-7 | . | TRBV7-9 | TGTTCCAGCAGCTTAGCGCAGGTTGCGGGAGGGCTAAGCGAGCAGTACTTC | CSSSLAQVAGGLSEQYF
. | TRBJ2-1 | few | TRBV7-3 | TGTGCCAGCAGCTTAGCAGGGCAATCCAATGAGCAGTTCTTC | CASSLAGQSNEQFF
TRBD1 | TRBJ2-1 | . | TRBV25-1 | TGTGCCTCACAGGGGGCCTACAATGAGCAGTTCTTC | CASQGAYNEQFF
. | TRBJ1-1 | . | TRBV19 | TGTGCCAGTAGTATTGGTAGGGAGGGACCCGAAGCTTTCTTT | CASSIGREGPEAFF
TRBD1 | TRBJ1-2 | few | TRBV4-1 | TGCGCCAGCAGCCTCGGACAGGGGGCTGTCTATGGCTACACCTTC | CASSLGQGAVYGYTF
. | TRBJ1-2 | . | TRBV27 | TGTGCCAGCAGTTTCATAGGGAGTAACTATGGCTACACCTTC | CASSFIGSNYGYTF
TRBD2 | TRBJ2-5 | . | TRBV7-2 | TGTGCCAGCAGCTTAGGCGGGAGAGAGACCCAGTACTTC | CASSLGGRETQYF
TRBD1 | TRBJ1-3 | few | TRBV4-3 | TGCGCCAGCAGCCAAGATTTCGGACAGGGGGCTGGAAACACCATATATTTT | CASSQDFGQGAGNTIYF
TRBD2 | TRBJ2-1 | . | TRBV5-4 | TGTGCCAGCAGCTTGGGACTAGCGAACTACAATGAGCAGTTCTTC | CASSLGLANYNEQFF
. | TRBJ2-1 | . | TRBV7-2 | TGTGCCAGCAGCTCCCCGAGACCCTCGGACACGCGAGACAATGAGCAGTTCTTC | CASSSPRPSDTRDNEQFF
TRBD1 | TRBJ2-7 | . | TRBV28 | TGTGCCAGCAGGGGGGTGCGGGACAGGCCCTACGAGCAGTACTTC | CASRGVRDRPYEQYF
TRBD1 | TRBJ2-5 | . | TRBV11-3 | TGTGCCAGCAGCTCACGGACAGGGGTAGGCGAGACCCAGTACTTC | CASSSRTGVGETQYF
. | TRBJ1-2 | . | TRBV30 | TGTGCCTGGAGGCCGGGGAACTATGGCTACACCTTC | CAWRPGNYGYTF
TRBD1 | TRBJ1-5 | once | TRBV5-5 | TGTGCCAGCAGCCCCAGGACAGGGGGCGCGAGACAGCCCCAGCATTTT | CASSPRTGGARQPQHF
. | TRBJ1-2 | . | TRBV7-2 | TGTGCCAGCACGGACAGCCAAGCTAACTATGGCTACACCTTC | CASTDSQANYGYTF
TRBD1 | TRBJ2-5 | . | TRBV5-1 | TGCGCCAGCAGCCGTATAGGGGACAGGGGAGAGACCCAGTACTTC | CASSRIGDRGETQYF
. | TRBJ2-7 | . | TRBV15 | TGTGCCACCAGCGAGGGGGTCTACGAGCAGTACTTC | CATSEGVYEQYF
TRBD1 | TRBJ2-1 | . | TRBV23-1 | TGCGCCAGCTGCAGCGATCTTTGGGACAGGGTCCACAATGAGCAGTTCTTC | CASCSDLWDRVHNEQFF
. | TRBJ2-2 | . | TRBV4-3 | TGCGCCAGCAGCCAGATTAGCGTTACCGGGGAGCTGTTTTTT | CASSQISVTGELFF
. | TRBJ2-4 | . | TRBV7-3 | TGTGCCAGCAGCTTTGGAGGGTTGAACATTCAGTACTTC | CASSFGGLNIQYF
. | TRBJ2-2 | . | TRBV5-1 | TGCGCCAGCAGCGCTGCTATTGGGACTTTTTCCGGCATCGGGGAGCTGTTTTTT | CASSAAIGTFSGIGELFF
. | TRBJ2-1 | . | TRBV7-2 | TGTGCCAGCAGCTTAGAGCCTTCCTCTGAGCAGTTCTTC | CASSLEPSSEQFF
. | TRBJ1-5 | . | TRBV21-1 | TGTGCCAGCGCCGATGGGAGAGCATGGAATCAGCCCCAGCATTTT | CASADGRAWNQPQHF
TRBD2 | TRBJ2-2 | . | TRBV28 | TGTGCCAGTCGAGCGGGAATATACACCGGGGAGCTGTTTTTT | CASRAGIYTGELFF
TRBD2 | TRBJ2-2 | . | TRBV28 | TGTGCCAGCAGTGTAGCGGGAGGATCTATCGGGGAGCTGTTTTTT | CASSVAGGSIGELFF
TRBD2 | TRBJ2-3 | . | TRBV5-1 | TGCGCCAGCAGCCAAGGGACTAGCGGGAGCGCGGATACGCAGTATTTT | CASSQGTSGSADTQYF
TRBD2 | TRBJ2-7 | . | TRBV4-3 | TGCGCCAGCAGCCAAGATCGCGGGAGGAGGGAGCAGTACTTC | CASSQDRGRREQYF
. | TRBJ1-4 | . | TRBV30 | TGTGCCTGGAGTGCGCGGGGCGAGGATGAAAAACTGTTTTTT | CAWSARGEDEKLFF
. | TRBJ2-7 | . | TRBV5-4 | TGTGCCAGCACCGAGGCGGGACTCCTGAACGAGCAGTACTTC | CASTEAGLLNEQYF
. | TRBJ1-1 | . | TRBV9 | TGTGCCAGCAGCTCGATTTTAACTAACGAAGCTTTCTTT | CASSSILTNEAFF
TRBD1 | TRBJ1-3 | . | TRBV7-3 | TGTGCCAGCAGCTCAGGGGGTGAAAACACCATATATTTT | CASSSGGENTIYF
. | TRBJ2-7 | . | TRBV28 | TGTGCCAGCAGTCCAGCGTGGGGCCACGAGCAGTACTTC | CASSPAWGHEQYF
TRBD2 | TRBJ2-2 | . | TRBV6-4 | TGTGCCAGCAGCCCTACTAGCGGGAGGGCCCGCACCGGGGAGCTGTTTTTT | CASSPTSGRARTGELFF
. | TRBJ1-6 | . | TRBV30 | TGTGCCTGGAGTAGAGGCAATTATAATTCACCCCTCCACTTT | CAWSRGNYNSPLHF
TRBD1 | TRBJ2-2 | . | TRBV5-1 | TGCGCCAGCTCTGTAGACAGGGGGCTAAACACCGGGGAGCTGTTTTTT | CASSVDRGLNTGELFF
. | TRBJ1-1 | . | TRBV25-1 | TGTGCCAGCAGTGAATCGGGAGGTCTGAACACTGAAGCTTTCTTT | CASSESGGLNTEAFF
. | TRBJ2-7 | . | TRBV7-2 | TGTGCCAGCAGCCTCGACGAGGCGTTACCCTACGAGCAGTACTTC | CASSLDEALPYEQYF
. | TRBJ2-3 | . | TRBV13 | TGTGCCAGCAGCTTTTCTGTACAGGGCAATACGCAGTATTTT | CASSFSVQGNTQYF
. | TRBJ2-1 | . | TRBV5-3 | TGTGCCAGAAGCTCGTCAGGGGCCGCCTACAATGAGCAGTTCTTC | CARSSSGAAYNEQFF
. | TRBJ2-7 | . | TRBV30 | TGTGCCTGGAACAGGGACGGGGAGCAGTACTTC | CAWNRDGEQYF
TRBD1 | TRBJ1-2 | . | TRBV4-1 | TGCGCCAGCAGCCCCGGACAGGGACTTAGCTATGGCTACACCTTC | CASSPGQGLSYGYTF